One sample yielded the 20 T cell receptor beta chains listed below, sequenced in a study of blood T cell repertoires in COVID-19. Assay used: immunoSEQ multiplex PCR; TCRdb lists only in-frame clones, some missing. Of under 85,000 clones in the sample, over 75% were seen once. The material sequenced was peripheral blood. These receptors were collected from a man older than 75 with acute or convalescent COVID-19.

J is TRBJ2-3 and V is TRBV7-2, with 8 bases aligning to TRBD2. The CDR3 runs 15 residues. CDR1 is SGHTA and CDR2 is FQGNSA in the germline V gene. Trimming cost V 5 bases and J 5 bases; bases outside gene matches: 9. CDR3 sequence: CASSPQGRGVDTQYF. The CDR3 coding sequence is TGTGCCAGCAGCCCGCAGGGGCGGGGGGTAGATACGCAGTATTTT.

The CDR3 DNA sequence: TGTGCCACCAATCAGTCCCCTCGATCCGGGGGGGGCACAGATACGCAGTATTTT. Residues: CATNQSPRSGGGTDTQYF. The chain is built from TRBV24-1 and TRBJ2-3, with 8 bases matching TRBD2. Germline V gene lookup returns CDR1 KGHDR and CDR2 SFDVKD. The CDR3 totals 18 residues. The J segment lost 1 base and the V segment lost 8 bases, leaving 16 bases of the junction unmatched.

The chain uses TRBV5-1 and TRBJ2-2, with a weak D call TRBD1 (6 bases). There are 14 residues in the CDR3. V lost 4 bases, J lost 1 base, and 8 bases lay in between. The germline V gene encodes CDR1 SGHRS and CDR2 YFSETQ. For the CDR3, the DNA is TGCGCCAGCAGCACGGGACAGAACACCGGGGAGCTGTTTTTT. Protein product: CASSTGQNTGELFF.

The gene calls are TRBV4-3 and TRBJ1-4; 9 bases map to TRBD1. Germline values: CDR1 LGHNA, CDR2 YSLEER. The CDR3 is 16 amino acids. The ends lost 3 bases at V and 7 bases at J; junction bases unmatched: 9. CDR3 bases: TGCGCCAGCAGCCATCGACAGGGGGAAGGGGTTGAAAAACTGTTTTTT. Translating it yields CASSHRQGEGVEKLFF.

The chain is built from TRBV24-1 and TRBJ2-3; D is perhaps TRBD2 (7 bases). CDR1 and CDR2 from the germline V gene are KGHDR and SFDVKD. This CDR3 comprises 13 residues. V was shortened by 7 bases and J by 2 bases, with 9 bases between the two germline ends. The CDR3 reads CATRGGATDTQYF. The CDR3 coding sequence is TGTGCCACCAGGGGGGGGGCCACAGATACGCAGTATTTT.

The rearrangement links TRBV27 to TRBJ1-1; tentatively, D is TRBD1 (6 bases). The CDR3 consists of 13 residues. With 8 bases removed from V and 1 base from J, the gap between germline ends came to 11 bases. The germline gives CDR1 MNHEY, CDR2 SMNVEV (reference sequence). This CDR3 reads CASPGQKNTEAFF. In DNA, the CDR3 is TGTGCCAGCCCCGGACAGAAGAACACTGAAGCTTTCTTT.

V gene TRBV2 combines with J gene TRBJ2-1; TRBD2 matches at 8 bases. The V gene's germline CDR1 is SNHLY and CDR2 FYNNEI. The CDR3 loop spans 14 amino acids. The trim removed 6 bases at V and 9 bases at J, leaving 10 bases unmatched. The CDR3 DNA reads TGTGCCAGCAGGGGACTAGGGTACAGGGTTGAGCAGTTCTTC. Translated, it gives CASRGLGYRVEQFF.

The gene calls are TRBV6-5 and TRBJ1-2; perhaps TRBD1 as D (5 bases). Germline V lookup: CDR1 MNHEY, CDR2 SVGAGI. The ends were cut back, 2 bases at V and 8 bases at J, with 12 bases in the middle. The CDR3 sequence is 13 residues long. The CDR3 is CASSYGGATGYTF. Written as DNA, the CDR3 is TGTGCCAGCAGTTACGGAGGGGCGACAGGCTACACCTTC.

Written as DNA, the CDR3 is TGTGCCACCAGTGGTTCGGGAGGCTGGAGTGAGCAGTTCTTC. Amino acids: CATSGSGGWSEQFF. This sequence joins TRBV24-1 and TRBJ2-1; TRBD2 agrees at 7 bases. Germline values: CDR1 KGHDR, CDR2 SFDVKD. The J segment lost 9 bases and the V segment lost 5 bases, leaving 9 bases of the junction unmatched. The CDR3 sequence is 14 residues long.

The chain has TRBV9 and TRBJ1-5; no definite D call. This CDR3 region has 14 residues. Germline CDR1 SGDLS, CDR2 YYNGEE. Trimming shortened V by 4 bases and J by 3 bases, and 11 bases separated the two germline ends. This CDR3 reads CASSLTDYNQPQHF. CDR3 in DNA: TGTGCCAGCAGCCTTACAGATTACAATCAGCCCCAGCATTTT.

The chain couples TRBV19 to TRBJ1-4; no clear D gene. The germline V gene has CDR1 LNHDA and CDR2 SQIVND (reference sequence). The CDR3 loop spans 14 amino acids. V shed 4 bases and J shed 0 bases, with 6 bases lying between them. CDR3 sequence: CASSRRTTNEKLFF. CDR3 sequence (DNA): TGTGCCAGTAGTAGGAGAACAACTAATGAAAAACTGTTTTTT.

This rearrangement joins TRBV27 to TRBJ2-7, with 7 bases that match TRBD1. Trimming at V came to 6 bases and at J to 6 bases, leaving 8 bases not matched to a gene. CDR3 length: 13 amino acids. Germline lookup yields CDR1 MNHEY and CDR2 SMNVEV (reference sequence). CDR3: CASRRETGIEQYF. In DNA form, the CDR3 reads TGTGCCAGCAGGCGCGAGACAGGGATCGAGCAGTACTTC.

Concerning this clone: One end of the junction fails to match germline, which may point to a read error. The chain couples TRBV2 to TRBJ2-5; D is perhaps TRBD1 (5 bases). The J call is in doubt because the DNA end fits TRBJ2-7 better. CDR1 and CDR2 from the germline V gene are SNHLY and FYNNEI. The length of the CDR3 is 14 residues. The CDR3 nucleotides read TGTGCCAGCGGTGACACAGGACCCGGCTACGAGCAGTACTTC. Encoded protein: CASGDTGPGYEQYF.

The chain has TRBV7-8 and TRBJ1-4, with 8 nucleotides matching TRBD1. CDR3 length: 16 amino acids. With 1 base clipped from V and 8 bases from J, the junction kept 9 bases outside the gene matches. The V gene's germline CDR1 is SGHVS and CDR2 FQNEAQ. Here the CDR3 DNA reads TGTGCCAGCAGCTTAGTGTGGATGCAGGGGGCGGAAAAACTGTTTTTT. It translates to CASSLVWMQGAEKLFF.

This clone is classed as large. This chain uses TRBV4-1 with TRBJ1-1, with D hard to call. From germline, CDR1 is MGHRA and CDR2 YSYEKL. The CDR3 runs to 14 residues. V was pared by 4 bases and J by 6 bases, with 15 bases between. The CDR3 sequence: CASSPSLEYSEAFF. CDR3 sequence (DNA): TGCGCCAGCAGCCCTAGTCTGGAGTACTCTGAAGCTTTCTTT.

The CDR3 here is CASRRRTGTNEKLFF. The CDR3 coding sequence is TGTGCCAGCAGACGCCGGACAGGGACTAATGAAAAACTGTTTTTT. The chain couples TRBV6-5 to TRBJ1-4; TRBD1 aligns across 8 bases. Germline CDR1 and CDR2: MNHEY and SVGAGI. The CDR3 spans 15 residues. J was trimmed by 2 bases and V by 6 bases; bases with no gene match: 5.

The V and J genes are TRBV30 and TRBJ1-2; 7 positions agree with TRBD1. Germline V lookup: CDR1 GTSNPN, CDR2 SVGIG (reference sequence). V lost 3 bases to trimming and J lost 0 bases; unmatched junction nucleotides: 4. This CDR3 has 14 amino acids. CDR3 in amino acids: CAWRRTGSNYGYTF. The CDR3 region has the DNA TGTGCCTGGAGACGGACAGGTTCTAACTATGGCTACACCTTC.

The chain recombines TRBV5-1 with TRBJ1-2; 7 nucleotides match TRBD1. The ends lost 4 bases at V and 6 bases at J; junction bases unmatched: 6. Germline CDR1 reads SGHRS; CDR2 reads YFSETQ. CDR3 length equals 13 residues. The CDR3 reads CASSIQGNHGYTF. CDR3 nucleotide sequence: TGCGCCAGCAGCATACAGGGGAACCATGGCTACACCTTC.

This chain joins TRBV10-2 and TRBJ2-5; D not resolved. The CDR3 spans 12 residues. V lost 0 bases to trimming and J lost 5 bases, with 4 bases between them. The V gene's germline CDR1 is WSHSY and CDR2 SAAADI. The CDR3 reads CASSESMETQYF. In DNA form, the CDR3 reads TGCGCCAGCAGTGAGTCTATGGAGACCCAGTACTTC.

The chain employs TRBV4-2 and TRBJ1-3; 7 bases agree with TRBD1. J lost 0 bases, V lost 2 bases, and 4 bases had no gene match. Germline CDR1 and CDR2: LGHNA and YNFKEQ. CDR3 length: 16 amino acids. The CDR3 nucleotides are TGTGCCAGCAGCCAAACTACAGGGGACTCTGGAAACACCATATATTTT. Its protein is CASSQTTGDSGNTIYF.